The 8 T cell receptor beta chains below were found in one sample sequenced in a study of T-cell reconstitution after alpha-beta-depleted transplantation in children. The library targeted TCRbeta and was prepared with unique molecular identifiers. From the PCR reads, TCRdb called clonotypes with MiXCR, one entry per CDR3 protein. Of 300,000 or so distinct CDR3 sequences listed, 9.9% are singletons. Sequencing used PBMCs from the stem cell graft donor, obtained from the stem cell graft. These TCRs come from a human donor who donated a stem cell graft to a child with SCID.

The genes are TRBV7-9 and TRBJ2-3; D possibly corresponds to TRBD1 (5 bases). The CDR3 is 12 amino acids. The V gene's germline CDR1 is SEHNR and CDR2 FQNEAQ (reference sequence). The V end was cut by 0 bases, the J end by 14 bases, with 12 bases between. CDR3 region: CASSLADRLGYF. The CDR3 DNA is TGTGCCAGCAGCTTAGCCGACAGATTGGGGTATTTT.

This clonotype appeared a few times. The chain links TRBV20-1 to TRBJ2-5; D might be TRBD1 (6 bases). CDR3 length equals 13 residues. Germline V gene data show CDR1 as DFQATT and CDR2 as SNEGSKA (reference sequence). Trimming stripped 1 base from V and 2 bases from J, with 8 bases between. DNA of the CDR3: TGCAGTGCTAGAGGGACAGTTCAAGAGACCCAGTACTTC. It translates to CSARGTVQETQYF.

This clonotype was found many times. The chain recombines TRBV29-1 with TRBJ2-3; D may be TRBD1 (5 bases). The V gene lost 3 bases and the J gene lost 4 bases, with 8 bases spanning the gap. This CDR3 comprises 12 residues. Germline V gene data show CDR1 as SQVTM and CDR2 as ANQGSEA. The CDR3: CSVESGSDTQYF. CDR3 DNA sequence: TGCAGCGTTGAGTCAGGGTCAGATACGCAGTATTTT.

This clonotype was seen repeatedly, ten times or more. The J gene is TRBJ2-5, the V gene TRBV5-1; perhaps TRBD2 as D (6 bases). The CDR3 totals 14 residues. Germline lookup yields CDR1 SGHRS and CDR2 YFSETQ. Deletions cut 4 bases from V and 2 bases from J, with 12 bases between. Here the CDR3 reads CASSPGLKQETQYF. CDR3 in DNA: TGCGCCAGCAGCCCCGGACTAAAGCAAGAGACCCAGTACTTC.

The genes are TRBV5-1 and TRBJ1-4, with a tentative D call TRBD1 (5 bases). The germline V and J ends were trimmed by 4 bases and 7 bases, with 17 bases remaining between them. CDR3 length: 15 amino acids. Germline loops: CDR1 SGHRS, CDR2 YFSETQ. The CDR3 loop reads CASSPGGPAPEKLFF. The CDR3, as DNA: TGCGCCAGCAGCCCGGGGGGACCGGCTCCTGAAAAACTGTTTTTT. Combining the CDR3 with reference TRBV5-1 and TRBJ1-4 gives the whole variable domain KAGVTQTPRYLIKTRGQQVTLSCSPISGHRSVSWYQQTPGQGLQFLFEYFSETQRNKGNFPGRFSGRQFSNSRSEMNVSTLELGDSALYLCASSPGGPAPEKLFFGSGTQLSVL.

The rearrangement uses TRBV5-5 and TRBJ2-3; D is unresolved. The CDR3 runs to 14 residues. With 0 bases removed from V and 2 bases from J, the gap between germline ends came to 7 bases. Germline V gives CDR1 SGHKS, CDR2 YYEKEE (reference sequence). CDR3 DNA sequence: TGTGCCAGCAGCTTGGGAGTAAACACAGATACGCAGTATTTT. Residues: CASSLGVNTDTQYF.

This chain joins TRBV10-3 and TRBJ1-3; D is undetermined. Trimming left V 2 bases short and J 4 bases short, with 9 bases between. The CDR3 loop spans 14 amino acids. Germline CDR1 ENHRY, CDR2 SYGVKD. The CDR3 loop reads CAISEPGQGNTIYF. The DNA for the CDR3 is TGTGCCATCAGTGAGCCTGGGCAAGGAAACACCATATATTTT.

A few counts support this clonotype. This sequence joins TRBV7-6 and TRBJ2-2, with D possibly matching TRBD1 (6 bases). CDR1 and CDR2 from the germline V gene are SGHVS and FNYEAQ. The CDR3 covers 17 residues. V lost 4 bases and J 4 bases, leaving 19 bases between the germline ends. The CDR3 protein is CASSYSRAGETTGELFF. CDR3 sequence (DNA): TGTGCCAGCAGCTACTCGAGGGCAGGGGAGACCACCGGGGAGCTGTTTTTT.